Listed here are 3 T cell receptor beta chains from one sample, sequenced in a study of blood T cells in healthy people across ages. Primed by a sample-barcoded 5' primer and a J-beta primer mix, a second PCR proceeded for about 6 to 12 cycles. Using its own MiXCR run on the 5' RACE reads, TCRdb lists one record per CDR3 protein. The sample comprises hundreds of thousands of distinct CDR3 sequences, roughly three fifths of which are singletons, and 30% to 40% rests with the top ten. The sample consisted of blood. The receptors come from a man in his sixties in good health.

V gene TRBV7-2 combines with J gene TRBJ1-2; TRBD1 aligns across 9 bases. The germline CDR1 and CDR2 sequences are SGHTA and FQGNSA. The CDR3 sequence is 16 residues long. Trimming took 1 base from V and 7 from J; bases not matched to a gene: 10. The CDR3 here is CASSLGGAGQGTGYTF. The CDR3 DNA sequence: TGTGCCAGCAGCTTAGGAGGAGCGGGACAGGGAACTGGCTACACCTTC.

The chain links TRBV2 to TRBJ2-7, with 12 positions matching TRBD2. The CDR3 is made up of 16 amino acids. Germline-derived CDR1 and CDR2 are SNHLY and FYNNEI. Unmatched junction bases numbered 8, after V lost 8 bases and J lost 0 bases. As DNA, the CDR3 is TGTGCCAGCGTCCCTTCTAGCGGGGGGGCCTCCTACGAGCAGTACTTC. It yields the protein CASVPSSGGASYEQYF.

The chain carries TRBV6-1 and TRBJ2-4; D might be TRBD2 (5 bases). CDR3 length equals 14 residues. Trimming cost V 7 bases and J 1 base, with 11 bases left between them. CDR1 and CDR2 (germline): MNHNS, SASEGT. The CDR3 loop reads CASNVEVAKNIQYF. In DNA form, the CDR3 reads TGTGCCAGCAATGTGGAGGTCGCCAAAAACATTCAGTACTTC.